These T cell receptor beta chains were read from a single sample in a study of shared clonotypes between healthy human individuals. Produced via immunoSEQ multiplex PCR; TCRdb's table is partial and in-frame only. The sample holds approximately 2.5 million clones, 90% to 95% seen once. The sequenced material came from naive CD4+ T cells sorted from blood. The receptors stem from a young man in good health. Both conserved end residues are part of each CDR3. The order of the fields is V gene, J gene, D gene, clone size, CDR3 protein, CDR3 DNA. D genes are given only for firm matches. Clone sizes are given selectively: once, few, many, or a class where the clone is expanded.

V gene: TRBV28; J gene: TRBJ1-4; D gene: -; clone size: once; CDR3 protein: CASTRGSTNEKLFF; CDR3 DNA: TGTGCCAGCACCCGGGGGTCAACTAATGAAAAACTGTTTTTT
V gene: TRBV5-5; J gene: TRBJ1-3; D gene: -; clone size: -; CDR3 protein: CASSLFMSGTGNTIYF; CDR3 DNA: TGTGCCAGCAGCCTTTTCATGTCGGGGACTGGAAACACCATATATTTT
V gene: TRBV6-4; J gene: TRBJ1-2; D gene: -; clone size: -; CDR3 protein: CANLRGGPGGYTF; CDR3 DNA: TGTGCCAACCTCCGGGGGGGGCCCGGGGGCTACACCTTC
V gene: TRBV28; J gene: TRBJ1-2; D gene: TRBD1; clone size: -; CDR3 protein: CASSLPGAGGNGYTF; CDR3 DNA: TGTGCCAGCAGTCTCCCGGGGGCAGGGGGCAACGGCTACACCTTC
V gene: TRBV6-8; J gene: TRBJ2-5; D gene: -; clone size: once; CDR3 protein: CASSPRELAVETQYF; CDR3 DNA: TGTGCCAGCTCCCCCAGGGAATTAGCGGTGGAGACCCAGTACTTC
V gene: TRBV6-5; J gene: TRBJ2-1; D gene: TRBD2; clone size: -; CDR3 protein: CASRTIGTSGGTWFF; CDR3 DNA: TGTGCCAGCAGAACCATTGGGACTAGCGGGGGTACGTGGTTCTTC
V gene: TRBV28; J gene: TRBJ1-3; D gene: -; clone size: -; CDR3 protein: CASTGTLGENTIYF; CDR3 DNA: TGTGCCAGCACCGGGACCCTTGGGGAAAACACCATATATTTT
V gene: TRBV6-1; J gene: TRBJ2-4; D gene: -; clone size: -; CDR3 protein: CASSEATGFIQYF; CDR3 DNA: TGTGCCAGCAGTGAAGCGACAGGTTTCATTCAGTACTTC
V gene: TRBV20-1; J gene: TRBJ2-5; D gene: -; clone size: -; CDR3 protein: CSASAETQYF; CDR3 DNA: TGCAGTGCTAGTGCCGAAACCCAGTACTTC
V gene: TRBV9; J gene: TRBJ1-6; D gene: -; clone size: -; CDR3 protein: CASSVEGWGDSPLHF; CDR3 DNA: TGTGCCAGCAGCGTAGAGGGTTGGGGGGATTCACCCCTCCACTTT
V gene: TRBV10-3; J gene: TRBJ2-1; D gene: TRBD2; clone size: -; CDR3 protein: CAISARAGQGSVPNEQFF; CDR3 DNA: TGTGCCATCAGTGCCCGAGCGGGGCAGGGATCGGTCCCGAATGAGCAGTTCTTC
V gene: TRBV15; J gene: TRBJ2-2; D gene: -; clone size: -; CDR3 protein: CATSRDMGGGAGTGELFF; CDR3 DNA: TGTGCCACCAGCAGAGATATGGGAGGGGGCGCGGGCACCGGGGAGCTGTTTTTT